The 22 T cell receptor beta chains listed next were all sequenced from one sample in a study of blood T cell repertoires in COVID-19. TCRdb's table, derived via immunoSEQ multiplex PCR, lists solely in-frame clones and lacks some. The table lists some 400,000 clones, around 84% of them singletons. The sequenced material came from peripheral blood. All receptors come from a human donor with acute or convalescent COVID-19. The donor label of this sample is uncertain.

With respect to this clone: Other DNA sequences in this sample translate to the same CDR3. The gene calls are TRBV3-1 (or the pseudogene TRBV3-2) and TRBJ1-2; 7 bases are shared with TRBD1. The CDR3 is 14 amino acids. J was trimmed by 4 bases and V by 1 base; bases with no gene match: 3. The germline CDR1 and CDR2 sequences are LGHDT and YNNKEL (reference sequence). The CDR3 nucleotides are TGTGCCAGCAGCCAAGGACAGGGAGGCTATGGCTACACCTTC. It yields the protein CASSQGQGGYGYTF.

The chain joins TRBV3-1 (or the pseudogene TRBV3-2) to TRBJ1-3, with 9 bases fitting TRBD1. Germline values: CDR1 LGHDT, CDR2 YNNKEL (reference sequence). V dropped 1 base and J dropped 2; count of bases not matched to a gene: 9. This CDR3 region has 18 residues. The CDR3 sequence: CASSQAAFRTGAGNTIYF. DNA for the CDR3: TGTGCCAGCAGCCAAGCGGCTTTTAGGACAGGGGCTGGAAACACCATATATTTT.

The chain joins TRBV5-1 to TRBJ2-2; D is ambiguous. Trimming left V 7 bases short and J 7 bases short, with 8 bases between. Germline loops: CDR1 SGHRS, CDR2 YFSETQ. CDR3 size: 11 residues. CDR3 in DNA: TGCGCCAGCCGTACGGGCGGGGAGCTGTTTTTT. Translation: CASRTGGELFF.

The CDR3 DNA reads as TGTGCCAGCAGCTTGGGGGTGTTGGCCCAGGGCAATCAGCCCCAGCATTTT. This sequence encodes CASSLGVLAQGNQPQHF. The J gene is TRBJ1-5, the V gene TRBV5-5; D gene ambiguous. CDR1 and CDR2 (germline): SGHKS, YYEKEE (reference sequence). There are 17 residues in the CDR3. V lost 0 bases and J lost 2, with 15 bases in between.

A single count supports this clone. The chain carries TRBV6-5 and TRBJ1-3; 9 positions agree with TRBD1. V shed 11 bases and J 2 bases; nucleotides not matched to a gene: 4. The CDR3 has 13 amino acids. Germline lookup yields CDR1 MNHEY and CDR2 SVGAGI. CDR3 loop: CAGRTGAGNTIYF. The CDR3 bases are TGTGCCGGCCGGACAGGGGCTGGAAACACCATATATTTT.

This clone was counted between two and nine times. This chain links TRBV7-9 with TRBJ2-3, with D perhaps matching TRBD2 (6 bases). Germline lookup yields CDR1 SEHNR and CDR2 FQNEAQ (reference sequence). V was cut by 8 bases and J by 5 bases, with 20 bases left in between. This CDR3 region has 15 residues. CDR3 loop: CASGRVGGRQDTQYF. The CDR3 nucleotides are TGTGCCAGCGGCCGAGTAGGAGGGAGACAAGATACGCAGTATTTT.

This chain connects TRBV10-3 to TRBJ1-3, with D maybe TRBD1 (5 bases). The CDR3 consists of 14 residues. The germline gives CDR1 ENHRY, CDR2 SYGVKD. Trimming pared 6 bases from V and 1 base from J, leaving 10 bases between. The CDR3 bases are TGTGCCATCAGGTCGGACATTTCTGGAAACACCATATATTTT. It is translated as CAIRSDISGNTIYF.

This clone was detected only once. The genes are TRBV5-1 and TRBJ1-3, with D possibly matching TRBD1 (5 bases). CDR1 is SGHRS, CDR2 YFSETQ, per germline. V lost 3 bases and J lost 2, with 9 bases in between. The CDR3 extends over 14 amino acids. CDR3: CASSSMTAGNTIYF. CDR3 sequence (DNA): TGCGCCAGCAGCTCAATGACAGCTGGAAACACCATATATTTT.

This clone has more than one count but fewer than ten. The J gene is TRBJ1-2, the V gene TRBV6-5; D unresolved. V was clipped by 7 bases and J by 8 bases, with 14 bases between them. CDR1 is MNHEY, CDR2 SVGAGI, per germline. The CDR3 extends over 12 amino acids. CDR3 loop: CASTSGSLGYTF. CDR3 coding DNA: TGTGCCAGCACCTCGGGATCCTTAGGCTACACCTTC.

The chain links TRBV18 to TRBJ2-7; 9 bases are shared with TRBD1. The CDR3 loop spans 16 amino acids. Germline V gene lookup returns CDR1 KGHSH and CDR2 LQKENI. J gave up 5 bases and V 3 bases, and 11 bases lay outside the gene matches. DNA of the CDR3: TGTGCCAGCTCACCGACCCGGGGACAGGGTGCCAACGAGCAGTACTTC. Its protein product is CASSPTRGQGANEQYF.

The chain carries TRBV29-1 and TRBJ1-5; no clear D. The V gene's germline CDR1 is SQVTM and CDR2 ANQGSEA. V was trimmed by 4 bases and J by 1 base, leaving 11 bases between them. The length of the CDR3 is 14 residues. The CDR3 bases are TGCAGCGTTGGGCATGGAGGAAGCAATCAGCCCCAGCATTTT. Protein sequence: CSVGHGGSNQPQHF.

This clone was found once. Other DNA sequences in the same sample also yield this CDR3. The genes are TRBV27 and TRBJ1-4; no reliable D call. V lost 3 bases to trimming and J lost 1 base, with 6 bases between them. Germline values: CDR1 MNHEY, CDR2 SMNVEV (reference sequence). The CDR3 loop spans 14 amino acids. CDR3 nucleotides: TGTGCCAGCAGTTTTGGCGGAACTAATGAAAAACTGTTTTTT. Amino acids: CASSFGGTNEKLFF.

The genes are TRBV6-2 or TRBV6-3 and TRBJ2-1; 12 positions agree with TRBD2. Per the germline V gene, CDR1 is MNHEY and CDR2 is SVGEGT. The CDR3 length is 15 residues. V trimming: 2 bases; J trimming: 7 bases; junction bases outside the gene matches: 3. The CDR3 here is CASSYAGTSGNEQFF. The DNA for the CDR3 is TGTGCCAGCAGTTACGCAGGGACTAGCGGGAATGAGCAGTTCTTC.

This clone was counted many times. This chain connects TRBV29-1 to TRBJ2-7; 7 nucleotides match TRBD2. This CDR3 spans 14 amino acids. Germline CDR1 is SQVTM and CDR2 is ANQGSEA. V was clipped by 4 bases and J by 0 bases; unmatched bases: 6. The CDR3 DNA is TGCAGCGTTGTCGGGCGGGAGAGCTCCTACGAGCAGTACTTC. Protein: CSVVGRESSYEQYF.

This chain links TRBV6-5 with TRBJ2-1; 8 positions agree with TRBD1. CDR1 MNHEY and CDR2 SVGAGI come from the germline V gene. The V segment lost 2 bases and the J segment 13 bases; nucleotides outside the gene matches: 13. The CDR3 covers 15 residues. CDR3 sequence reads: CASSYTPDRVGVQFF. As DNA, the CDR3 is TGTGCCAGCAGTTACACCCCGGACAGGGTGGGGGTACAGTTCTTC.

V gene TRBV5-4 combines with J gene TRBJ1-1; D is undetermined. The CDR3 runs to 16 residues. The V gene lost 4 bases and the J gene lost 0 bases, with 16 bases spanning the gap. Per germline, CDR1 SGHNT and CDR2 YYREEE (reference sequence). Written as DNA, the CDR3 is TGTGCCAGCAGCCCCCAAAACGGACTGTTGAACACTGAAGCTTTCTTT. This translates into CASSPQNGLLNTEAFF.

This clone was observed a few times. The J gene is TRBJ1-4, the V gene TRBV11-2; no definite D call. The CDR3 is made up of 11 amino acids. In germline, CDR1 is SGHAT, CDR2 FQNNGV. Trimming cost V 5 bases and J 14 bases, with 12 bases left between them. The CDR3 DNA reads TGTGCCAGCAGCACGCGAGGTGGGCTGTTTTTT. Translated, it gives CASSTRGGLFF.

CDR3 DNA sequence: TGTGCCAGTACACCGGGACACTGGTTTTCTGGAAACACCATATATTTT. Translation gives CASTPGHWFSGNTIYF. This rearrangement joins TRBV19 to TRBJ1-3; TRBD1 is a possible D gene (6 bases). CDR1 and CDR2 from the germline V gene are LNHDA and SQIVND (reference sequence). The CDR3 is 16 residues long. Trimming removed 7 bases from V and 1 base from J, with 17 bases in between. Supplemented by reference TRBV19 and TRBJ1-3, the full variable domain reads DGGITQSPKYLFRKEGQNVTLSCEQNLNHDAMYWYRQDPGQGLRLIYYSQIVNDFQKGDIAEGYSVSREKKESFPLTVTSAQKNPTAFYLCASTPGHWFSGNTIYFGEGSWLTVV.

The rearrangement links TRBV3-1 (or the pseudogene TRBV3-2) to TRBJ2-7; unclear D gene. The V and J ends lost 4 bases and 3 bases respectively, with 7 bases between them. Germline CDR1 LGHDT, CDR2 YNNKEL (reference sequence). The CDR3 is 12 amino acids. The CDR3 region is CASSPSYYEQYF. The DNA for the CDR3 is TGTGCCAGCAGCCCCTCTTACTACGAGCAGTACTTC.

This clone has a single count. The genes are TRBV9 and TRBJ1-6, with TRBD1 matching over 8 bases. Germline V gene data show CDR1 as SGDLS and CDR2 as YYNGEE. Losses at the gene ends were 4 bases for V and 7 bases for J; bases not matched to a gene: 7. This CDR3 is 15 amino acids long. CDR3 DNA sequence: TGTGCCAGCAGCCTCCGGCAGGGGGCAAATTCACCCCTCCACTTT. Encoded protein: CASSLRQGANSPLHF. Filled out from reference TRBV9 and TRBJ1-6, the complete variable domain reads DSGVTQTPKHLITATGQRVTLRCSPRSGDLSVYWYQQSLDQGLQFLIQYYNGEERAKGNILERFSAQQFPDLHSELNLSSLELGDSALYFCASSLRQGANSPLHFGNGTRLTVT.

The CDR3 DNA sequence: TGCGCCAGCAGCTCGAACGGGAGGGAGCAGTACTTC. Amino acids: CASSSNGREQYF. The genes are TRBV5-1 and TRBJ2-7; 7 positions match TRBD2. The CDR3 totals 12 residues. The J segment lost 7 bases and the V segment lost 3 bases, leaving 4 bases of the junction unmatched. CDR1 SGHRS and CDR2 YFSETQ come from the germline V gene.

This chain connects TRBV5-4 to TRBJ2-5; 8 nucleotides align to TRBD2. The germline V gene has CDR1 SGHNT and CDR2 YYREEE (reference sequence). The length of the CDR3 is 13 residues. V lost 4 bases and J lost 3; bases outside the gene matches: 2. The DNA of the CDR3 is TGTGCCAGCAGCCCGACTAGCGAAGAGACCCAGTACTTC. Protein: CASSPTSEETQYF.